These 19 T cell receptor beta chains originate from one sample sequenced in a study of blood T cell repertoires in COVID-19. Some clones are missing from TCRdb's copy, which holds only in-frame ones; the method was immunoSEQ multiplex PCR. The top ten hold about 1.7% of the sample, which has approximately 210,000 clones, 88% seen once. Source material: peripheral blood. The receptor set was obtained from a man between 70 and 80 years old with acute or convalescent COVID-19.

This clone appeared a single time. The sample has other DNA sequences that encode this CDR3 too. V gene TRBV18 combines with J gene TRBJ2-3, with TRBD2 identical over 7 bases. With 3 bases clipped from V and 4 bases from J, the junction kept 4 bases outside the gene matches. CDR1 KGHSH and CDR2 LQKENI come from the germline V gene. This CDR3 has 14 residues. CDR3 region: CASSPGGRPDTQYF. CDR3 nucleotide sequence: TGTGCCAGCTCACCCGGGGGGAGGCCAGATACGCAGTATTTT. Variable domain in full (rest from reference TRBV18 and TRBJ2-3): NAGVMQNPRHLVRRRGQEARLRCSPMKGHSHVYWYRQLPEEGLKFMVYLQKENIIDESGMPKERFSAEFPKEGPSILRIQQVVRGDSAAYFCASSPGGRPDTQYFGPGTRLTVL.

This chain uses TRBV7-9 with TRBJ1-1, with a possible D match to TRBD1 (6 bases). The ends were cut back, 1 base at V and 2 bases at J, with 17 bases in the middle. The CDR3 extends over 17 amino acids. The V gene's germline CDR1 is SEHNR and CDR2 FQNEAQ (reference sequence). The chain's CDR3 is CASSLVFTGNLNTEAFF. As DNA, the CDR3 is TGTGCCAGCAGCTTAGTTTTTACAGGGAACTTAAACACTGAAGCTTTCTTT.

The chain is built from TRBV5-8 and TRBJ2-3; unclear D gene. The CDR3 covers 17 residues. V was clipped by 4 bases and J by 3 bases, with 21 bases between them. Germline V gene lookup returns CDR1 SGHTS and CDR2 YDEGEE. The CDR3 protein is CASSKKISVLLTDTQYF. CDR3 DNA: TGTGCCAGCAGCAAGAAAATCTCCGTCCTTCTAACAGATACGCAGTATTTT.

The chain employs TRBV9 and TRBJ2-2; D is perhaps TRBD1 (5 bases). The CDR3 length is 15 residues. V gave up 1 base and J gave up 9 bases, with 16 bases separating them. CDR1 SGDLS and CDR2 YYNGEE come from the germline V gene. CDR3 in amino acids: CASSVQGNSPWELFF. DNA of the CDR3: TGTGCCAGCAGCGTACAGGGAAATTCTCCCTGGGAGCTGTTTTTT.

V and J are TRBV29-1 and TRBJ2-1, with D possibly TRBD2 on 5 matching bases. Germline V gives CDR1 SQVTM, CDR2 ANQGSEA. V was shortened by 7 bases and J by 9 bases, with 19 bases between the two germline ends. The CDR3 contains 13 residues. The CDR3 is CSGSRTQQSEQFF. In DNA form, the CDR3 reads TGCAGCGGCTCCCGGACTCAACAATCTGAGCAGTTCTTC.

The rearrangement joins TRBV18 to TRBJ2-5; weak D call: TRBD2 (5 bases). The V end lost 0 bases, the J end lost 9 bases, and 23 bases lay between the germline ends. The CDR3 totals 17 residues. Germline V gene lookup returns CDR1 KGHSH and CDR2 LQKENI. The CDR3: CASSPPGSGGGIVAQYF. CDR3 nucleotides: TGTGCCAGCTCACCACCGGGCTCGGGTGGAGGAATAGTGGCCCAGTACTTC.

The chain employs TRBV5-1 and TRBJ1-1; D is uncertain. Germline values: CDR1 SGHRS, CDR2 YFSETQ. V gave up 2 bases and J gave up 5 bases, with 10 bases separating them. The CDR3 is 13 amino acids. The DNA for the CDR3 is TGCGCCAGCAGCTTCCGGACTGAAACTGAAGCTTTCTTT. Amino acids: CASSFRTETEAFF. The full variable domain, completed using reference TRBV5-1 and TRBJ1-1, is KAGVTQTPRYLIKTRGQQVTLSCSPISGHRSVSWYQQTPGQGLQFLFEYFSETQRNKGNFPGRFSGRQFSNSRSEMNVSTLELGDSALYLCASSFRTETEAFFGQGTRLTVV.

The chain combines TRBV7-2 with TRBJ1-2; 7 nucleotides align to TRBD1. This CDR3 contains 15 residues. Germline CDR1 SGHTA, CDR2 FQGNSA. V lost 4 bases, J lost 4 bases, and 9 bases stayed unmatched. The CDR3 DNA sequence: TGTGCCAGCAGCTCGAGGGACAGCCAGATCTATGGCTACACCTTC. Protein: CASSSRDSQIYGYTF.

The chain is built from TRBV6-5 and TRBJ2-5; 10 bases line up with TRBD2. With V trimmed by 6 bases and J by 5 bases, 9 bases remained unmatched. Germline CDR1 is MNHEY and CDR2 is SVGAGI. The CDR3 length is 15 residues. CDR3 loop: CASRSLAGVRETQYF. CDR3 nucleotide sequence: TGTGCCAGCAGGTCTCTAGCGGGAGTACGGGAGACCCAGTACTTC.

This clone showed up just once. The chain links TRBV4-1 to TRBJ2-7; 7 nucleotides match TRBD1. The CDR3 totals 17 residues. V shed 0 bases and J 5 bases; nucleotides not matched to a gene: 13. Germline assignment: CDR1 MGHRA and CDR2 YSYEKL. The CDR3 bases are TGCGCCAGCAGCCAAGACCCGAGTCTGACAGGGACAGACGAGCAGTACTTC. Amino acids: CASSQDPSLTGTDEQYF.

The chain joins TRBV5-1 to TRBJ2-7, with 9 bases aligning to TRBD1. V dropped 2 bases and J dropped 5; count of bases not matched to a gene: 5. The V gene's germline CDR1 is SGHRS and CDR2 YFSETQ. This CDR3 contains 14 residues. Here the CDR3 DNA reads TGCGCCAGCAGCTTAACAGGGGGCGAAGACGAGCAGTACTTC. The encoded protein is CASSLTGGEDEQYF.

A single count supports this clone. The V gene is TRBV11-2, the J gene TRBJ1-2, with TRBD1 as a possible D gene (5 bases). Germline values: CDR1 SGHAT, CDR2 FQNNGV. V lost 5 bases and J lost 1, with 11 bases in between. This CDR3 has 14 residues. DNA for the CDR3: TGTGCCAGCAGCCCAAGACAGCTTAACTATGGCTACACCTTC. Translation gives CASSPRQLNYGYTF. The complete variable domain, with remaining parts taken from reference TRBV11-2 and TRBJ1-2, reads EAGVAQSPRYKIIEKRQSVAFWCNPISGHATLYWYQQILGQGPKLLIQFQNNGVVDDSQLPKDRFSAERLKGVDSTLKIQPAKLEDSAVYLCASSPRQLNYGYTFGSGTRLTVV.

The chain links TRBV5-1 to TRBJ1-2, with D unresolved. The CDR3 consists of 16 residues. V was cut by 0 bases and J by 6 bases, with 18 bases left in between. Germline-derived CDR1 and CDR2 are SGHRS and YFSETQ. CDR3 amino acids: CASSLEGSGYEHGYTF. The CDR3 coding sequence is TGCGCCAGCAGCTTGGAGGGCAGCGGGTACGAGCATGGCTACACCTTC.

The chain carries TRBV6-1 and TRBJ2-1; 9 nucleotides line up with TRBD2. The V and J ends lost 2 bases and 5 bases, in that order; junction bases with no gene match: 7. The CDR3 spans 16 residues. The germline V gene has CDR1 MNHNS and CDR2 SASEGT. CDR3 residues: CASSETGTSPNNEQFF. The CDR3 DNA is TGTGCCAGCAGTGAAACCGGGACTAGCCCCAACAATGAGCAGTTCTTC.

The chain recombines TRBV19 with TRBJ2-1, with 9 bases lining up with TRBD2. Trimming at V came to 10 bases and at J to 4 bases, leaving 8 bases not matched to a gene. Germline V lookup: CDR1 LNHDA, CDR2 SQIVND (reference sequence). The CDR3 length is 14 residues. This CDR3 is CATAPAGGYNEQFF. The CDR3 nucleotides are TGTGCCACCGCCCCAGCGGGAGGTTACAATGAGCAGTTCTTC.

The J gene is TRBJ2-5, the V gene TRBV7-9, with 9 bases that match TRBD1. V lost 0 bases to trimming and J lost 4 bases; unmatched junction nucleotides: 6. The germline gives CDR1 SEHNR, CDR2 FQNEAQ (reference sequence). The CDR3 is 16 amino acids. The CDR3 protein is CASSLAWTGDGETQYF. The DNA of the CDR3 is TGTGCCAGCAGCTTAGCGTGGACAGGGGACGGAGAGACCCAGTACTTC.

V is TRBV6-1 and J is TRBJ1-4; the D is unclear. CDR3 length: 15 residues. CDR1 MNHNS and CDR2 SASEGT come from the germline V gene. V lost 2 bases, J lost 8 bases, and 15 bases lay in between. The DNA of the CDR3 is TGTGCCAGCAGTGAACACGGGAGCGGTCAGGAAAAACTGTTTTTT. It codes for CASSEHGSGQEKLFF.

The chain employs TRBV5-1 and TRBJ1-1; TRBD1 matches at 7 bases. J gave up 4 bases and V 0 bases, and 3 bases lay outside the gene matches. The CDR3 loop spans 14 amino acids. Germline-derived CDR1 and CDR2 are SGHRS and YFSETQ. CDR3 DNA: TGCGCCAGCAGCTTGGTGGGGGACAGCACTGAAGCTTTCTTT. Its protein product is CASSLVGDSTEAFF.

CDR3 nucleotides: TGTGCCAGCTCACCAGTACAGTTAGGGGAGAACACTGAAGCTTTCTTT. It translates to CASSPVQLGENTEAFF. J is TRBJ1-1 and V is TRBV18; D is possibly TRBD1 (5 bases). Germline V CDR1 and CDR2: KGHSH, LQKENI. This CDR3 contains 16 residues. Between the trimmed V and J ends, which lost 2 bases and 1 base, there was a span of 14 bases.